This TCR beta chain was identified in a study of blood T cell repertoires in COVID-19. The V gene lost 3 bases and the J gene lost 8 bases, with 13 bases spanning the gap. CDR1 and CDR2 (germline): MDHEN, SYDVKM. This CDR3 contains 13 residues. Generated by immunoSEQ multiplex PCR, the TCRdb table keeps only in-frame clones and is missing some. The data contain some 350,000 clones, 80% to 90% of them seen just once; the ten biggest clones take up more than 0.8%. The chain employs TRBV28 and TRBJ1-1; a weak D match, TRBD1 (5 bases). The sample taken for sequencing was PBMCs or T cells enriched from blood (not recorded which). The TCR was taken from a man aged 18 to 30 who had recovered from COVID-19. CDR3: CASSFDPGQEAFF. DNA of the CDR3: TGTGCCAGCAGTTTCGATCCAGGGCAAGAAGCTTTCTTT.